This entry concerns a single T cell receptor beta chain. This sample stems from a study of cytomegalovirus exposure and HLA in healthy donors. Study context: The approximately 670 first-cohort repertoires and the 130 or so validation repertoires shared the same platform, a later analysis reported.

Profiling relied on immunoSEQ multiplex PCR, and the TCRdb table lists in-frame clones only, not all of them. This table has about 110,000 clones, roughly nine tenths appearing once. The CDR3 length is 16 residues. The ends were cut back, 1 base at V and 6 bases at J, with 16 bases in the middle. Germline V gene data show CDR1 as SGHAT and CDR2 as FQDESV (reference sequence). This rearrangement joins TRBV11-1 to TRBJ2-1; possibly TRBD2 for D (6 bases). Sequencing was performed on PBMCs. The clonotype was recovered from a woman under 30 in good health and CMV-seronegative. CDR3 amino acids: CASSLGAGRGSNEQFF. DNA for the CDR3: TGTGCCAGCAGCTTAGGAGCGGGCCGGGGGTCCAATGAGCAGTTCTTC.